A selection of T cell receptor beta chains follows, all from one sample in a study of patients and donors after allogeneic stem cell transplantation. One entry per CDR3 protein results from TCRdb running MiXCR on the RT-PCR reads. The sample includes approximately 200,000 distinct CDR3 sequences, roughly two fifths of them seen just once. Sequencing used blood, either unsorted or a sorted T cell fraction (not recorded which). Source of these receptors: a human donor who was either an allogeneic HSCT recipient or a stem cell or donor lymphocyte infusion donor (not recorded which). It is not recorded whose cells these are; they may come from a transplant donor. Each CDR3 is given without its conserved first and last residue.

v_call	j_call	cdr3_aa
TRBV2	TRBJ2-2	ASSEAGLAGVTGELF
TRBV4-3	TRBJ1-2	ASSHHLNRNGYT
TRBV28	TRBJ1-2	ASRPSTGGAHGYT
TRBV28	TRBJ2-4	ASSQQGGRTKNIQY
TRBV5-1	TRBJ1-5	ASEIGDSNQPQH
TRBV12-3/TRBV12-4	TRBJ1-2	ASSFQDRGYT
TRBV7-6	TRBJ2-2	ASSLQGGIVRNTGELF
TRBV10-1	TRBJ1-6	ASSSGQGSSPLH
TRBV30	TRBJ1-6	AWSAHREAPLH
TRBV7-6	TRBJ2-7	ASSLAHRGYEQY
TRBV30	TRBJ2-7	AWGPGAREQY
TRBV4-1	TRBJ2-1	ASSQAAGGLLYNEQF
TRBV3-1	TRBJ2-1	ASGGYEQF
TRBV6-5	TRBJ1-1	ASSYSVYGITEAF
TRBV6-1	TRBJ2-3	ASSEAPWGGSTDTQY
TRBV27	TRBJ2-7	ASGRRRTYEQY
TRBV3-1	TRBJ1-5	ASSQDGGGQPQH
TRBV7-9	TRBJ1-4	ASSPDWGKLF
TRBV4-2	TRBJ1-4	ASSQDLRVNEKLF
TRBV6-6	TRBJ1-5	ASSYLGQAPVQPQH
TRBV20-1	TRBJ2-7	SARTPGQPDEQY
TRBV4-3	TRBJ2-3	ASSLQHGVTDTQY
TRBV18	TRBJ2-2	ASSPAADPNTGELF
TRBV27	TRBJ1-6	ASSLFGGVRNSPLH
TRBV7-8	TRBJ1-1	ASSSVRVGGTEAF
TRBV6-5	TRBJ2-7	ASSYSRSYYEQY
TRBV5-1	TRBJ1-6	ASSLSQGLGLH
TRBV6-2/TRBV6-3	TRBJ2-1	ASSELAEVDNEQF
TRBV6-5	TRBJ2-7	ASSSRQAGGSYEQY
TRBV10-3	TRBJ1-1	AITPRAGHNTEAF
TRBV5-6	TRBJ2-3	ASSSPGRVGITDTQY
TRBV6-6	TRBJ1-1	ASTQGKNTEAF
TRBV13	TRBJ2-6	ASSSQTSGLSGANVLT
TRBV27	TRBJ1-3	ATSDRGPGNTIY
TRBV7-9	TRBJ2-3	ASSLSTSADTQY
TRBV29-1	TRBJ2-7	SVEYAWGDEQY
TRBV25-1	TRBJ2-3	ASSPSVGGVGDTQY
TRBV5-5	TRBJ2-7	ASSLAVRPPYEQY